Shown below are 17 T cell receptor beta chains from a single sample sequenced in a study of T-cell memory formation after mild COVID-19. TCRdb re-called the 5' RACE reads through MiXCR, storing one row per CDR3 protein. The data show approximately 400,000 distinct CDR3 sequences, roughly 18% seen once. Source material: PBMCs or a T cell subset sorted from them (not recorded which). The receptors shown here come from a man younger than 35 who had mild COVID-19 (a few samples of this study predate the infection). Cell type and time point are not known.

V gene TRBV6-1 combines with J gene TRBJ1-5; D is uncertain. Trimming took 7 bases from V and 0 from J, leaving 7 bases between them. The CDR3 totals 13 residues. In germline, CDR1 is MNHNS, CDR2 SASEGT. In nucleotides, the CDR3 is TGTGCCAGCACACAGCTTAGCAATCAGCCCCAGCATTTT. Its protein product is CASTQLSNQPQHF.

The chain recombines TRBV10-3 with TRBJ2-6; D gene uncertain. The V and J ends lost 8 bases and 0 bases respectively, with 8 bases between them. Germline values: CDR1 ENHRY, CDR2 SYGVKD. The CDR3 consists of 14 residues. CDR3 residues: CAIAGDSGANVLTF. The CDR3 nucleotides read TGTGCCATCGCTGGGGACTCTGGGGCCAACGTCCTGACTTTC.

CDR3 coding DNA: TGCGCCAGCAGCTTGAGGACAGGGGGCCCTGGGGCCAACGTCCTGACTTTC. This encodes CASSLRTGGPGANVLTF. The V call is TRBV5-1, the J call TRBJ2-6; 11 bases align to TRBD1. The CDR3 covers 17 residues. Trimming took 1 base from V and 2 from J; bases not matched to a gene: 2. CDR1 and CDR2 from the germline V gene are SGHRS and YFSETQ.

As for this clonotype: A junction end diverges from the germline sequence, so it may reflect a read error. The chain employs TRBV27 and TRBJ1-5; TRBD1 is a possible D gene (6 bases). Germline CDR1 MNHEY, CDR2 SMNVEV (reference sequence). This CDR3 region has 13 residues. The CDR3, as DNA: TGTGCCAGCAGAGGGGGAGGCAATCGGCCCCAGCATTTT. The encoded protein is CASRGGGNRPQHF.

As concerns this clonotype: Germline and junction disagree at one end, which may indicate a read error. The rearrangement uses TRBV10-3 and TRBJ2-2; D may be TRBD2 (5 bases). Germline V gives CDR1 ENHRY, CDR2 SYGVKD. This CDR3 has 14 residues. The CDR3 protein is CAISESGDTGEMFF. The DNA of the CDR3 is TGTGCCATCAGTGAGTCGGGTGACACCGGGGAGATGTTTTTT.

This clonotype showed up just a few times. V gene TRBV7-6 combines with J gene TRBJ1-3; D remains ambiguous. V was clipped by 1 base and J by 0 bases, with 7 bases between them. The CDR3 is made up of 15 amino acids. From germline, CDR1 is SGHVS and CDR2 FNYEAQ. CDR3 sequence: CASSLGNPSGNTIYF. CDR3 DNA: TGTGCCAGCAGCTTAGGAAACCCCTCTGGAAACACCATATATTTT. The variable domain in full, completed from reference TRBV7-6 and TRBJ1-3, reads GAGVSQSPRYKVTKRGQDVALRCDPISGHVSLYWYRQALGQGPEFLTYFNYEAQQDKSGLPNDRFSAERPEGSISTLTIQRTEQRDSAMYRCASSLGNPSGNTIYFGEGSWLTVV.

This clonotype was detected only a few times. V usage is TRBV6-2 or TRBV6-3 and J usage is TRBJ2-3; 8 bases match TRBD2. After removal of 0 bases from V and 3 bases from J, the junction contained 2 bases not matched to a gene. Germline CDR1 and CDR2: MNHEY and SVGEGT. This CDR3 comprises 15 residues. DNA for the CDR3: TGTGCCAGCAGTTACTCGATAGCGGGAACAGATACGCAGTATTTT. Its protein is CASSYSIAGTDTQYF.

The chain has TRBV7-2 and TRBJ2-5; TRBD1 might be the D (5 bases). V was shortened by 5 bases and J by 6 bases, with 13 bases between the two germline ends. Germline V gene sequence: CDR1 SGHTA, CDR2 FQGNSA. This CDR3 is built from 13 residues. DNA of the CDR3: TGTGCCAGCAGCCCACGGCAGGGTCAGACCCAGTACTTC. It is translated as CASSPRQGQTQYF.

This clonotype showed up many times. The CDR3 is CASSPAPRNEQFF. Written as DNA, the CDR3 is TGTGCCAGCAGCCCCGCCCCCCGCAATGAGCAGTTCTTC. V and J are TRBV7-3 and TRBJ2-1; D remains ambiguous. Trimming stripped 5 bases from V and 6 bases from J, with 11 bases between. The germline V gene has CDR1 SGHTA and CDR2 FQGTGA. The CDR3 covers 13 residues.

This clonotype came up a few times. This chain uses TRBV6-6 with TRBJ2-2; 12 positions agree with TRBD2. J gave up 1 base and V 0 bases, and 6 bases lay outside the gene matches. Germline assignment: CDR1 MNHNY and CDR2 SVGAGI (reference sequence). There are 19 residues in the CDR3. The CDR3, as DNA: TGTGCCAGCAGTTACTCTGTATCTAGCGGGGGGGAGAACACCGGGGAGCTGTTTTTT. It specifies CASSYSVSSGGENTGELFF.

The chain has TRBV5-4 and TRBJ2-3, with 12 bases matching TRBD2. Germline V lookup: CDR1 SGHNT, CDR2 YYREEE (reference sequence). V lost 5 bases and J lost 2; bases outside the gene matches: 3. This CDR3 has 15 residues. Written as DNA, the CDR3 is TGTGCCAGCAGGACTAGCGGGGGAAACACAGATACGCAGTATTTT. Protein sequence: CASRTSGGNTDTQYF.

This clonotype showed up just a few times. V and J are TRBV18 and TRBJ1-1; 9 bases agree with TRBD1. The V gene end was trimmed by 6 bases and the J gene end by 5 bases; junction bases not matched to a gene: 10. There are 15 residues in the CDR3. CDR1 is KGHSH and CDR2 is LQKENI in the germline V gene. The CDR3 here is CASSRGQQGATEAFF. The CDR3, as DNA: TGTGCCAGCTCGCGGGGGCAACAGGGGGCTACTGAAGCTTTCTTT.

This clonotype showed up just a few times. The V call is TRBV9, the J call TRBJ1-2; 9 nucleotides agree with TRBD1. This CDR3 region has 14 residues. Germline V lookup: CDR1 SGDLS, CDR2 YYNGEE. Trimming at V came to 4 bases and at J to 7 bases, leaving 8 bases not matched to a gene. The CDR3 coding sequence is TGTGCCAGCAGCCGGGGACAGGGCTCGACTGGCTACACCTTC. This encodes CASSRGQGSTGYTF.

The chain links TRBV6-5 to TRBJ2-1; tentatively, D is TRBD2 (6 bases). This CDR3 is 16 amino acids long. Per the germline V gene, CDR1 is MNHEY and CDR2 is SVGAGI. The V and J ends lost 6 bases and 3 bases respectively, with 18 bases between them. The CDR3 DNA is TGTGCCAGCAGCCGCGTCCGGGGGAGAAGCTACAATGAGCAGTTCTTC. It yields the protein CASSRVRGRSYNEQFF.

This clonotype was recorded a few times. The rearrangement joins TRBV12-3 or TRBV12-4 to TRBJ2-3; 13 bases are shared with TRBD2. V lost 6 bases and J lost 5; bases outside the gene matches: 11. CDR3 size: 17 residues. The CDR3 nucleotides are TGTGCCAGCAGCCGTCGCACTAGCGGGGGGGCCGGAGATACGCAGTATTTT. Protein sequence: CASSRRTSGGAGDTQYF.

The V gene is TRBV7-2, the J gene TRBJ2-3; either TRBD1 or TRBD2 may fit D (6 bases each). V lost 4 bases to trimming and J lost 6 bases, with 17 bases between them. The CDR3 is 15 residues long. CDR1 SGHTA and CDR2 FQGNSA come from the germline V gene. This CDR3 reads CASSSGAGRVDTQYF. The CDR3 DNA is TGTGCCAGCAGCTCGGGGGCGGGGCGCGTCGATACGCAGTATTTT. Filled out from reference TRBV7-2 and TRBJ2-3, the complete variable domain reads GAGVSQSPSNKVTEKGKDVELRCDPISGHTALYWYRQSLGQGLEFLIYFQGNSAPDKSGLPSDRFSAERTGGSVSTLTIQRTQQEDSAVYLCASSSGAGRVDTQYFGPGTRLTVL.

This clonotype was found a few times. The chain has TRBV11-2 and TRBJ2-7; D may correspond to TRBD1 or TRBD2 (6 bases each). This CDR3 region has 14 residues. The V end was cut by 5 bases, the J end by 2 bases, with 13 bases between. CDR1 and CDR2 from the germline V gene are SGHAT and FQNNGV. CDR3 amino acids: CASSTTGGPYEQYV. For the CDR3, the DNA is TGTGCCAGCAGCACTACTGGGGGGCCCTACGAGCAGTACGTC.